The sequence of this T cell receptor (beta chain) was determined in a study of CD8 T cells in Susac syndrome. The multiple sclerosis controls comprised treatment-naive patients whose relapsing-remitting disease was stable or active. Roughly 0.45 to 1 ug RNA was reverse transcribed with random hexamers. By means of immunoSEQ multiplex PCR, TCR beta CDR3 spanning 54 Vbeta and 13 Jbeta underwent amplification. Each CDR3 protein gets one entry after TCRdb re-called the immunoSEQ multiplex PCR reads with MiXCR. The data show about 140,000 distinct CDR3 sequences, 85% to 95% seen once. Germline CDR1 PRHDT, CDR2 FYEKMQ (reference sequence). V was clipped by 2 bases and J by 7 bases, with 11 bases between them. The CDR3 is made up of 13 amino acids.

Material for sequencing was CD4+ T cells from PBMCs. V is TRBV13 and J is TRBJ2-5; the D gene is possibly TRBD2 (6 bases). The clonotype originates from a human donor with multiple sclerosis. The CDR3 sequence: CASSLRLGVTQYF. The CDR3 region has the DNA TGTGCCAGCAGCTTAAGACTAGGTGTGACCCAGTACTTC.